One and the same sample provided the 26 T cell receptor beta chains below, sequenced in a study of blood T cell repertoires in COVID-19. Generated by immunoSEQ multiplex PCR, the TCRdb table keeps only in-frame clones and is missing some. The profile shows about 210,000 clones, about 91% of them singletons. Specimen: peripheral blood. These receptors were taken from a man younger than 45 with acute or convalescent COVID-19.

The gene calls are TRBV11-2 and TRBJ2-5, with a tentative D call TRBD1 (5 bases). This CDR3 comprises 15 residues. In germline, CDR1 is SGHAT, CDR2 FQNNGV. The V gene lost 4 bases and the J gene lost 4 bases, with 16 bases spanning the gap. The CDR3 protein is CASSYPDSLRETQYF. CDR3 in DNA: TGTGCCAGCAGCTACCCCGACAGTCTGCGAGAGACCCAGTACTTC.

The V and J genes are TRBV2 and TRBJ2-7; D uncertain. CDR3 length equals 14 residues. In germline, CDR1 is SNHLY, CDR2 FYNNEI. Trimming cost V 7 bases and J 1 base, with 14 bases left between them. DNA of the CDR3: TGTGCCAGCATTCCTTCCAGCGTATCCTACGAGCAGTACTTC. Translating gives CASIPSSVSYEQYF.

The chain has TRBV19 and TRBJ1-6, with 8 bases identical to TRBD1. The CDR3 spans 14 residues. V shed 5 bases and J 9 bases; nucleotides not matched to a gene: 6. CDR1 and CDR2 from the germline V gene are LNHDA and SQIVND (reference sequence). CDR3 in amino acids: CASSPRTGFSPLHF. The CDR3 DNA is TGTGCCAGTAGTCCCCGGACAGGGTTTTCACCCCTCCACTTT.

This chain uses TRBV7-9 with TRBJ1-2; tentatively, D is TRBD1 (5 bases). V lost 3 bases, J lost 4 bases, and 12 bases lay in between. This CDR3 is built from 14 residues. Per germline, CDR1 SEHNR and CDR2 FQNEAQ (reference sequence). CDR3 bases: TGTGCCAGCAGCTTCTCACCCAGGGCCTATGGCTACACCTTC. As protein: CASSFSPRAYGYTF.

CDR3 loop: CSGARQGATEQYF. The CDR3 coding sequence is TGCAGCGGCGCAAGACAGGGGGCGACCGAGCAGTACTTC. The chain has TRBV29-1 and TRBJ2-7, with 10 bases aligning to TRBD1. CDR3 length: 13 residues. After removal of 7 bases from V and 6 bases from J, the junction contained 9 bases not matched to a gene. Germline lookup yields CDR1 SQVTM and CDR2 ANQGSEA.

The chain carries TRBV3-1 (or the pseudogene TRBV3-2) and TRBJ1-4; 8 bases are a match to TRBD1. Germline V gene lookup returns CDR1 LGHDT and CDR2 YNNKEL (reference sequence). Unmatched junction bases numbered 11, after V lost 6 bases and J lost 8 bases. CDR3 size: 15 residues. The CDR3 loop is CASRASGGAREKLFF. The CDR3 DNA follows: TGTGCCAGCAGGGCGTCAGGGGGCGCTCGGGAAAAACTGTTTTTT.

CDR3 nucleotides: TGTGCCAGCAGCCGTAGCGGTACTAGCACAGATACGCAGTATTTT. It translates to CASSRSGTSTDTQYF. V and J are TRBV5-4 and TRBJ2-3; tentative D call: TRBD2 (6 bases). Trimming took off 4 bases at V and 0 bases at J, with 12 bases between the two ends. Germline V gives CDR1 SGHNT, CDR2 YYREEE (reference sequence). The CDR3 contains 15 residues.

V gene TRBV19 combines with J gene TRBJ1-2; D gene unclear. The V gene lost 3 bases and the J gene lost 6 bases, with 8 bases spanning the gap. Germline V gives CDR1 LNHDA, CDR2 SQIVND (reference sequence). This CDR3 has 12 residues. CDR3 residues: CASSILSHGYTF. The CDR3, as DNA: TGTGCCAGTAGTATTCTTTCCCATGGCTACACCTTC.

Regarding this clone: Distinct nucleotide sequences in the sample also encode this CDR3. The chain is built from TRBV28 and TRBJ2-5; D remains ambiguous. V dropped 5 bases and J dropped 3 bases, with 4 bases sitting between them. The CDR3 loop spans 11 amino acids. Germline V gives CDR1 MDHEN, CDR2 SYDVKM. In DNA form, the CDR3 reads TGTGCCAGCAGTCTTGAAGAGACCCAGTACTTC. Its translation: CASSLEETQYF.

This chain links TRBV5-1 with TRBJ2-1; the D is unclear. This CDR3 contains 15 residues. V lost 1 base, J lost 0 bases, and 8 bases lay in between. Germline V CDR1 and CDR2: SGHRS, YFSETQ. The CDR3 DNA sequence: TGCGCCAGCAGCTTGTCTCCAGGCTCCTACAATGAGCAGTTCTTC. Translating it yields CASSLSPGSYNEQFF.

The sample holds one count of this clone. V is TRBV28 and J is TRBJ1-2; 9 bases are a match to TRBD1. CDR1 MDHEN and CDR2 SYDVKM come from the germline V gene. Trimming cost V 9 bases and J 7 bases; bases outside gene matches: 9. The CDR3 totals 13 residues. Written as DNA, the CDR3 is TGTGCCAGTATTACAGGGGGCTCGAGTGGCTACACCTTC. Translated, it gives CASITGGSSGYTF.

The table lists this clone with a few counts. V and J are TRBV4-1 and TRBJ1-4, with D possibly being TRBD1 (5 bases). V lost 2 bases to trimming and J lost 8 bases, with 18 bases between them. Germline-derived CDR1 and CDR2 are MGHRA and YSYEKL. This CDR3 is 16 amino acids long. This CDR3 is CASSQHPRVEGEKLFF. CDR3 sequence (DNA): TGCGCCAGCAGCCAACACCCTCGGGTGGAGGGGGAAAAACTGTTTTTT.

V is TRBV30 and J is TRBJ1-1, with D unresolved. The CDR3 has 11 residues. Germline-derived CDR1 and CDR2 are GTSNPN and SVGIG (reference sequence). V lost 0 bases to trimming and J lost 7 bases, with 6 bases between them. The CDR3 loop reads CAWSVAVEAFF. The CDR3 DNA reads TGTGCCTGGAGTGTAGCGGTTGAAGCTTTCTTT.

This sequence joins TRBV7-9 and TRBJ2-1; D is undetermined. Trimming removed 2 bases from V and 8 bases from J, with 13 bases in between. Per the germline V gene, CDR1 is SEHNR and CDR2 is FQNEAQ (reference sequence). This CDR3 has 14 residues. The CDR3 nucleotides read TGTGCCAGCAGCTTATCTTTGAGGTCCCATGAGCAGTTCTTC. Translation: CASSLSLRSHEQFF.

V is TRBV29-1 and J is TRBJ2-7, with 7 bases that match TRBD1. V trimming: 5 bases; J trimming: 2 bases; junction bases outside the gene matches: 6. Germline CDR1 SQVTM, CDR2 ANQGSEA. The CDR3 totals 13 residues. In nucleotides, the CDR3 is TGCAGCGTTCGACAGGGTGACGCCTACGAGCAGTACTTC. Translating it yields CSVRQGDAYEQYF.

The rearrangement joins TRBV3-1 (or the pseudogene TRBV3-2) to TRBJ2-3, with 7 bases fitting TRBD2. J was trimmed by 2 bases and V by 4 bases; bases with no gene match: 3. The CDR3 totals 14 residues. From germline, CDR1 is LGHDT and CDR2 YNNKEL (reference sequence). The CDR3 DNA reads TGTGCCAGCAGCCGGGGACTAAACACAGATACGCAGTATTTT. It yields the protein CASSRGLNTDTQYF.

The chain recombines TRBV27 with TRBJ1-6; TRBD1 aligns across 7 bases. The germline CDR1 and CDR2 sequences are MNHEY and SMNVEV (reference sequence). The CDR3 has 16 residues. V was clipped by 3 bases and J by 8 bases; unmatched bases: 10. The CDR3 region is CASSFLPTGSDSPLHF. CDR3 DNA sequence: TGTGCCAGCAGTTTCCTCCCGACAGGGAGCGATTCACCCCTCCACTTT.

The J gene is TRBJ2-7, the V gene TRBV5-1; D may be TRBD1 (6 bases). Looked up from germline, CDR1 is SGHRS and CDR2 is YFSETQ. The CDR3 totals 14 residues. The V gene lost 4 bases and the J gene lost 1 base, with 12 bases spanning the gap. This CDR3 is CASSGGDRSYEQYF. CDR3 DNA: TGCGCCAGCAGCGGAGGCGACAGGTCCTACGAGCAGTACTTC.

This clone has just one count. This sequence joins TRBV19 and TRBJ2-2; perhaps TRBD2 as D (5 bases). Germline CDR1 LNHDA, CDR2 SQIVND (reference sequence). Between the trimmed V and J ends, which lost 0 bases and 7 bases, there was a span of 6 bases. The length of the CDR3 is 13 residues. The DNA for the CDR3 is TGTGCCAGTAGTATAGAAGGGAGCGGGGAGCTGTTTTTT. It codes for CASSIEGSGELFF.

The CDR3 protein is CASSPRQVVEAFF. For the CDR3, the DNA is TGCGCCAGCAGCCCTCGTCAGGTCGTTGAAGCTTTCTTT. J is TRBJ1-1 and V is TRBV4-1; D ambiguous. V lost 4 bases and J 7 bases, leaving 13 bases between the germline ends. Looked up from germline, CDR1 is MGHRA and CDR2 is YSYEKL. The CDR3 is made up of 13 amino acids.

To note about this clone: The sample contains more than one DNA sequence encoding this CDR3. The CDR3 sequence: CASSPGQTNTEAFF. CDR3 nucleotides: TGTGCCAGCTCACCAGGACAGACGAACACTGAAGCTTTCTTT. The chain is built from TRBV18 and TRBJ1-1, with a possible D match to TRBD1 (6 bases). Germline V gives CDR1 KGHSH, CDR2 LQKENI. This CDR3 contains 14 residues. With 2 bases removed from V and 1 base from J, the gap between germline ends came to 8 bases.

The chain links TRBV7-3 to TRBJ1-1, with TRBD1 matching 7 bases. From germline, CDR1 is SGHTA and CDR2 FQGTGA. V shed 2 bases and J 3 bases; nucleotides not matched to a gene: 6. The CDR3 totals 15 residues. DNA for the CDR3: TGTGCCAGCAGCTTAGCCCGGGACAGTGACACTGAAGCTTTCTTT. This encodes CASSLARDSDTEAFF.

The chain is built from TRBV27 and TRBJ2-7, with 8 bases that match TRBD1. CDR1 is MNHEY and CDR2 is SMNVEV in the germline V gene (reference sequence). The CDR3 spans 14 residues. J was trimmed by 3 bases and V by 5 bases; bases with no gene match: 6. The CDR3 protein is CASSPRQGSYEQYF. The CDR3 bases are TGTGCCAGCAGTCCAAGACAGGGGAGCTACGAGCAGTACTTC.

This chain joins TRBV27 and TRBJ2-7; D is undetermined. The germline gives CDR1 MNHEY, CDR2 SMNVEV (reference sequence). The V and J ends lost 2 bases and 4 bases respectively, with 9 bases between them. This CDR3 spans 13 amino acids. CDR3 sequence: CASSLIEDYEQYF. The DNA for the CDR3 is TGTGCCAGCAGTTTAATCGAGGATTACGAGCAGTACTTC.

The chain links TRBV19 to TRBJ1-2; tentatively, D is TRBD1 (5 bases). From germline, CDR1 is LNHDA and CDR2 SQIVND (reference sequence). Trimming cost V 3 bases and J 3 bases, with 14 bases left between them. CDR3 length equals 15 residues. For the CDR3, the DNA is TGTGCCAGTAGTATCTCAGGCAAGGGGTACTATGGCTACACCTTC. This encodes CASSISGKGYYGYTF.

This chain uses TRBV6-1 with TRBJ2-1; D not certain. Looked up from germline, CDR1 is MNHNS and CDR2 is SASEGT. Between the trimmed V and J ends, which lost 2 bases and 6 bases, there was a span of 5 bases. The CDR3 runs 12 residues. The CDR3 sequence is CASSESINEQFF. CDR3 DNA: TGTGCCAGCAGTGAAAGCATCAATGAGCAGTTCTTC.